This TCR beta chain originates from a study of blood T cell repertoires in COVID-19. Study-level information: Sites across the United States, Italy and Spain contributed samples from acute and convalescent COVID-19. T cells, B-cell-depleted T cells, or PBMCs provided the cDNA or gDNA that served as material.

Per the germline V gene, CDR1 is SGHNT and CDR2 is YYREEE (reference sequence). The CDR3 extends over 16 amino acids. Germline trimming cut 4 bases from V and 4 bases from J; bases unmatched to any gene: 13. Source study methods: From reference gene primer amplification, estimates of nucleated cell counts were derived. The assay was immunoSEQ multiplex PCR, and TCRdb's table has in-frame clones only and misses some. The V and J calls and clone size come from that table; D and trimming were worked out from the DNA. The sample shows about 230,000 clones, around 83% of them seen only once. The specimen was peripheral blood. The sequence was collected from a man at least 80 years old with acute or convalescent COVID-19. V and J are TRBV5-4 and TRBJ1-2, with TRBD1 matching over 7 bases. The chain's CDR3 is CASSRTGLSGGYGYTF. The CDR3 DNA is TGTGCCAGCAGCCGGACAGGTCTCAGCGGTGGCTATGGCTACACCTTC.